This TCR beta chain is from a study of control samples from healthy donors and cancer patients (dated by TCRdb to the early 2020s). V loses 3 bases of germline sequence and J loses 1 base, and the interval between the two ends is 11 bases. From its cysteine to its phenylalanine, the CDR3 spans 15 amino acids. Only the CDR3 DNA is retained, 45 bases long and in frame from the first base. CDR1 and CDR2, looked up from the germline V gene, are SGDLS and YYNGEE. As concerns this clone: Its antigen is currently not known. Qualities for individual bases were not recorded, and no much larger clone is one base off.

Libraries were constructed by the immunoSEQ multiplex PCR assay. Held by TCRdb, this immuneACCESS table contains in-frame sequences only and omits some clones. Under half of the omission traces to an unresolved V gene where checked; the cause of the rest is unknown. A total of about 44,000 clones appear in this sample, 80% to 90% of them only once. The top ten clonotypes cover 10% to 13% of the sample. The TCR was taken from a woman aged 55-75 years with lung cancer. The chain employs TRBV9 and TRBJ1-3, with TRBD1 as a weak D call on 5 bases. The source material was PBMCs. The CDR3 here reads CASSATGTSGNTIYF. The DNA sequence is given as TGTGCCAGCAGCGCCACCGGGACTTCTGGAAACACCATATATTTT.